The following is a T cell receptor beta chain sequence with its context. This entry is derived from a study of blood T cell repertoires in COVID-19. Study-wide context: Sites across the United States, Italy and Spain contributed samples from acute and convalescent COVID-19.

The ends were cut back, 5 bases at V and 7 bases at J, with 14 bases in the middle. The length of the CDR3 is 13 residues. Germline CDR1 reads LNHDA; CDR2 reads SQIVND (reference sequence). Only in-frame clones appear in the TCRdb table, and some are missing; sequencing was by immunoSEQ multiplex PCR. This sample yields about 160,000 clones, of which around 83% are seen a single time; 1% to 1.2% belongs to the top ten. The rearrangement uses TRBV19 and TRBJ1-1; tentative D call: TRBD1 (5 bases). Sequenced input: peripheral blood. This TCR derives from a man aged 35 to 55 with acute or convalescent COVID-19. This CDR3 is CASSLRTSYEAFF. In DNA, the CDR3 is TGTGCCAGTAGTCTCCGGACAAGCTATGAAGCTTTCTTT.